This TCR beta chain was retrieved from a study of blood T cell repertoires in COVID-19. Study-wide background: Acute and convalescent COVID-19 samples came from the United States, Italy and Spain. From T cells, B-cell-depleted T cells, or PBMCs came the material, which was cDNA or gDNA.

CDR3 length: 16 residues. J lost 5 bases, V lost 1 base, and 7 bases had no gene match. The germline V gene encodes CDR1 SGHNT and CDR2 YYREEE (reference sequence). This clone has a handful of counts. In the authors' methods: From reference gene primer amplification, estimates of nucleated cell counts were derived. Data came from immunoSEQ multiplex PCR; TCRdb stores just in-frame clones and leaves some out. The V and J calls and clone size are taken from that table; D and trimming were inferred from the DNA. The sample lists 140,000 or so clones; approximately 89% were seen once. The material sequenced was peripheral blood. This TCR was sampled from a human donor in a cohort sampled during active COVID-19. The genes are TRBV5-4 and TRBJ2-5; 11 positions agree with TRBD2. The CDR3 DNA is TGTGCCAGCAGCTTGAGGCTAGCGGGGGGCCCGGAGACCCAGTACTTC. This codes for CASSLRLAGGPETQYF. The whole variable domain, filled in from reference TRBV5-4 and TRBJ2-5, reads ETGVTQSPTHLIKTRGQQVTLRCSSQSGHNTVSWYQQALGQGPQFIFQYYREEENGRGNFPPRFSGLQFPNYSSELNVNALELDDSALYLCASSLRLAGGPETQYFGPGTRLLVL.